The clone carrying this TCR beta chain has at least ten counts. Its target is not known. Sample time point: newly diagnosed GD, antithyroid drugs for less than 3 months. TCR sequences were obtained from RNA taken from PBMCs. Staff drew approximately 9.3 milliliters of peripheral blood into EDTA tubes. In building TCR beta libraries, iRepertoire HTBI primers were used together with Arm-PCR of CDR3 regions. Original data processing: Identified segments across samples numbered approximately 60 TRBV and roughly 15 TRBJ. One entry per CDR3 protein, called by TCRdb with MiXCR from the multiplex PCR reads. The V and J calls, along with clone size, are taken from TCRdb and not from the paper's own processing. The sample records about 540,000 distinct CDR3 sequences, about 13% being singletons. This CDR3 contains 17 residues. J was trimmed by 1 base and V by 5 bases; bases with no gene match: 8. This sample was taken from a study of regulatory T cells in long-lasting Graves disease. General study results and limits: Persistent disease was associated with favored TRBV28 usage and with favored use of TRBJ1-2 and TRBJ2-5.

These same records also appear under a second study, on T cells in Graves' hyperthyroidism and ophthalmopathy. From that paper: Researchers barred patients who had uncontrolled infection, other autoimmune disease, pregnancy or lactation.

The material was peripheral blood mononuclear cells (PBMCs), obtained at new diagnosis, from a patient treated with antithyroid drugs. This receptor was taken from a man aged 30 to 45 with Graves disease. The chain recombines TRBV12-3 or TRBV12-4 with TRBJ2-2; 9 bases fit TRBD2. CDR3 sequence (DNA): TGTGCCAGCAGTGGCCGACTAGCGGAGTTGAACACCGGGGAGCTGTTTTTT. Encoded protein: CASSGRLAELNTGELFF.